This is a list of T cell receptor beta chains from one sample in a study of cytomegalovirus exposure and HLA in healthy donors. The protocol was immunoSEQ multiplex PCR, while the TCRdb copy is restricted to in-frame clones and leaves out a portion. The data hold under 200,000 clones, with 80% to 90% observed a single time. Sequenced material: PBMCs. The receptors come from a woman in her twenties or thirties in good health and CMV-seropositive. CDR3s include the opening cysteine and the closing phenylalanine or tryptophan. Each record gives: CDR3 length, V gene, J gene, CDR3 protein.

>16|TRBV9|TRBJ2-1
CASSLGGGGAFNEQFF
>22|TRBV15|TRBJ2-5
CATSRGEYGKPSGGPGQETQYF
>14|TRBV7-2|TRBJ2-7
CASSSWTQSYEQYF
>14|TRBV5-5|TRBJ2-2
CASSPGANTGELFF
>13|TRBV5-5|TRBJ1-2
CASSLSGNYGYTF
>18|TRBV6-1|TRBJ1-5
CASSEALGQYRGNQPQHF
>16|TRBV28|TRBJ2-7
CASSAPAGQDADGQYF
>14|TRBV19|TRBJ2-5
CASKLSGVGETQYF
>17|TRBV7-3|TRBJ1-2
CASSLKGTATLPYGYTF
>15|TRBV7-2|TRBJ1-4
CASSFYSGLVKKLFF
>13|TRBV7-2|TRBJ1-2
CASSSNAGGGYTF
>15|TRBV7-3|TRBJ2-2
CASSFRQGGAGELFF
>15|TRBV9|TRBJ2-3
CASTLRLAGGNTQYF
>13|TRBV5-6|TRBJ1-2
CASSLVQTGGYTF
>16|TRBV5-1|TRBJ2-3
CASSFRTSGRTDTQYF
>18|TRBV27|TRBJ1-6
CASSFETPHRGADSPLHF
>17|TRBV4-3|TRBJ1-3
CASSQWTGSSSGNTIYF
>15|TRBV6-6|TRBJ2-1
CASTYRVSPFDEQFF
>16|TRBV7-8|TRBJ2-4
CASSFVGLSAKNIQYF
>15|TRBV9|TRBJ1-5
CASSLTGHLNQPQHF
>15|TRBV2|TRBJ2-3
CASSRLAGRTDTQYF
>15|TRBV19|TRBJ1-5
CASSMGGLGNQPQHF
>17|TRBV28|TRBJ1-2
CASSLSGRGELSYGYTF